This TCR beta chain was documented in a study of CD8+ T cells in alopecia areata. For the study at large: Patients given treatment had severity scored by the percentage of scalp area affected.

RNA extraction and reverse transcription yielded cDNA as sequencing template. Clones were sequenced by immunoSEQ multiplex PCR, and TCRdb holds only the in-frame ones, with some missing. The sample lists some 210,000 clones, approximately 72% occurring once. Germline V lookup: CDR1 GTSNPN, CDR2 SVGIG (reference sequence). V shed 5 bases and J shed 2 bases, with 15 bases lying between them. The CDR3 length is 14 residues. Findings of the study overall: Tofacitinib produced a significant decrease in scalp clonality and in expanded CD8+ clones among the top 100.

Treatment denoted: oral pan-JAK inhibitor, 5-10 mg twice daily. A remark on this clone: The antigen is not known.

The sequenced sample was CD4+ T cells sorted from blood, obtained around week 44, from a patient treated with tofacitinib. V is TRBV30 and J is TRBJ1-1; possibly TRBD1 for D (6 bases). The sequence came from a human donor with alopecia areata. The CDR3 DNA sequence: TGTGCCTGGTCCGTGGGGACAATCAACACTGAAGCTTTCTTT. Amino acids: CAWSVGTINTEAFF.